Listed below are T cell receptor beta chains from one sample, sequenced in a study of T cell repertoires in cytomegalovirus infection. Each CDR3 protein is one row after TCRdb ran MiXCR on the reads. The sample includes approximately 500,000 distinct CDR3 sequences, about 15% of them seen just once. The sequenced sample consisted of CD8+ T cells from PBMCs. These receptors originate from a human donor in good health (CMV status not recorded). Some clones in this sample may be carry-over from other donors' samples. Both conserved end residues are part of each CDR3. Each record gives: D gene, J gene, V gene, clone size, CDR3 protein, CDR3 DNA. A D gene is named only where the DNA matches it firmly. A clone size is listed for some rows: how often the clone was seen (once, few, many), or a class if it is expanded.

>-|TRBJ2-7|TRBV27|many
CASSFDLSYEQYF
TGTGCCAGCAGTTTCGACCTCTCCTACGAGCAGTACTTC
>-|TRBJ1-1|TRBV6-5|many
CASSLNKVTEAFF
TGTGCCAGCAGTTTAAACAAGGTCACTGAAGCTTTCTTT
>-|TRBJ1-5|TRBV12-3/TRBV12-4|many
CASSLMAQGPDQPQHF
TGTGCCAGCAGTTTAATGGCGCAGGGTCCGGATCAGCCCCAGCATTTT
>-|TRBJ1-3|TRBV7-8|many
CASSSGSSGNTIYF
TGTGCCAGCAGCTCTGGGAGCTCTGGAAACACCATATATTTT
>TRBD1|TRBJ1-5|TRBV27|few
CASSSGTGSSWLNQPQHF
TGTGCCAGCAGTTCCGGGACAGGGTCCTCTTGGTTGAATCAGCCCCAGCATTTT
>TRBD2|TRBJ2-7|TRBV11-2|many
CASSHELAEAEQYF
TGTGCCAGCAGCCACGAACTAGCGGAGGCCGAGCAGTACTTC
>TRBD1|TRBJ1-1|TRBV12-5|many
CASWGQYNTEAFF
TGTGCTAGCTGGGGACAGTATAACACTGAAGCTTTCTTT
>-|TRBJ2-2|TRBV30|-
CVWGDTGELFF
TGTGTCTGGGGGGACACCGGGGAGCTGTTTTTT
>-|TRBJ2-7|TRBV7-9|many
CASSLVLGSSYEQYF
TGTGCCAGCAGCTTAGTCCTAGGCAGCTCCTACGAGCAGTACTTC
>TRBD1|TRBJ1-2|TRBV24-1|few
CATSDGQATGGYTF
TGTGCCACCAGTGACGGACAGGCAACGGGAGGCTACACCTTC
>-|TRBJ2-1|TRBV15|-
CATSRDRGPPGFF
TGTGCCACCAGCAGAGATAGAGGGCCACCCGGGTTCTTC
>-|TRBJ1-3|TRBV7-4|-
CASSSPHSGNTIYF
TGTGCCAGCAGCTCCCCACACTCTGGAAACACCATATATTTT
>TRBD1|TRBJ1-1|TRBV19|few
CASSKYSPTGSFTEAFF
TGTGCCAGTAGTAAATACTCCCCGACAGGGAGCTTCACTGAAGCTTTCTTT
>-|TRBJ2-5|TRBV24-1|many
CATSGVGEETQYF
TGTGCCACCAGTGGAGTAGGGGAAGAGACCCAGTACTTC
>-|TRBJ1-5|TRBV7-8|many
CASSSLGGSNQPQHF
TGTGCCAGCAGCTCTTTGGGGGGGAGCAATCAGCCCCAGCATTTT
>TRBD2|TRBJ2-7|TRBV7-9|many
CASSWTSGDDEQYF
TGTGCCAGCAGTTGGACTAGCGGGGACGACGAGCAGTACTTC